The T cell receptor beta chain described here comes from a study of blood T cell repertoires in COVID-19. In the study overall: The United States, Italy and Spain supplied acute and convalescent COVID-19 samples.

There are 14 residues in the CDR3. V dropped 2 bases and J dropped 5; count of bases not matched to a gene: 5. Germline V gives CDR1 SGHRS, CDR2 YFSETQ. Source study methods: Reference gene primer amplification yielded estimated nucleated cell counts. Profiled with immunoSEQ multiplex PCR; TCRdb holds only in-frame clones, not every one. V and J calls and clone size are given by that table; D and trimming were obtained from the DNA. Of almost 350,000 clones in the sample, almost 90% are singletons; the top ten hold under 1.2%. The cohort comprised adults aged about 18 to 100 years residing in under 30 US areas. Participant-given clinical history determined each cohort assignment.

Specimen: PBMCs or T cells enriched from blood (not recorded which). This sequence joins TRBV5-1 and TRBJ2-5, with 8 bases fitting TRBD1. This clonotype originated in a woman younger than 45 who had been exposed to COVID-19. This chain's CDR3 is CASSFDRGQETQYF. The DNA of the CDR3 is TGCGCCAGCAGCTTTGACAGGGGCCAGGAGACCCAGTACTTC. Variable domain in full (rest from reference TRBV5-1 and TRBJ2-5): KAGVTQTPRYLIKTRGQQVTLSCSPISGHRSVSWYQQTPGQGLQFLFEYFSETQRNKGNFPGRFSGRQFSNSRSEMNVSTLELGDSALYLCASSFDRGQETQYFGPGTRLLVL.